This T cell receptor (beta chain) was observed in a study of human T cells and chemical hapten exposure. Whole-study context: Chiefly women, the patients showed alopecia areata, totalis or universalis.

The time point denotes: patch test 1, 2 weeks after DPC sensitization. Described treatment: therapeutic diphenylcyclopropenone sensitization with weekly scalp DPC. Patches went on only after blood had been drawn each time. Sample donors consisted of patients with alopecia, aged 18 to 70 years, who were suitable for DPC. Concerning this clonotype itself: A read error may produce the germline difference seen at one junction end.

The library tagged individual cDNA molecules with unique molecular identifiers. TCRdb fed the RACE reads into MiXCR, producing one record per CDR3 protein. The profile covers 380,000 or so distinct CDR3 sequences, with approximately 5% appearing a single time and over 2% taken by the ten largest. The input for sequencing was whole blood, taken in connection with sensitization to the hapten diphenylcyclopropenone (DPC). This TCR derives from a woman in her fifties or sixties with alopecia areata. Some clones in this sample may be carry-over from other donors' samples.

The CDR3 DNA sequence: TGCAGCGCAAGCACGGGACAGAACACCGGGGAGCTGCTTTTT. Protein sequence: CSASTGQNTGELLF. This chain links TRBV29-1 with TRBJ2-2; TRBD1 matches 7 bases. Germline CDR1 is SQVTM and CDR2 is ANQGSEA. CDR3 length equals 14 residues.